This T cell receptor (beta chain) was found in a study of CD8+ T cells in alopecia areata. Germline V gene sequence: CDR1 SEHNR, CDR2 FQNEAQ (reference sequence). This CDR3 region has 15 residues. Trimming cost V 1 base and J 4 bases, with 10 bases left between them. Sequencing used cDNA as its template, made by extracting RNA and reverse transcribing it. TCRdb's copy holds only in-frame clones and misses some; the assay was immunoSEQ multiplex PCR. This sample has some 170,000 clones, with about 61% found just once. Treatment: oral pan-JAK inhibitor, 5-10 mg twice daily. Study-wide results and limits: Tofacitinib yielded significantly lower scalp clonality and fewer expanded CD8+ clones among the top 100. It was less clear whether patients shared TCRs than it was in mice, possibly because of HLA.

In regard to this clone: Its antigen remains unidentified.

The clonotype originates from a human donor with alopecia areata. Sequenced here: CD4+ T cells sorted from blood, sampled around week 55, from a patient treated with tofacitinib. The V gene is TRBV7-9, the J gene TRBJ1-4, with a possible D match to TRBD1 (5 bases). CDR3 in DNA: TGTGCCAGCAGCTTAGAACTGGGACGTAATGAAAAACTGTTTTTT. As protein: CASSLELGRNEKLFF.